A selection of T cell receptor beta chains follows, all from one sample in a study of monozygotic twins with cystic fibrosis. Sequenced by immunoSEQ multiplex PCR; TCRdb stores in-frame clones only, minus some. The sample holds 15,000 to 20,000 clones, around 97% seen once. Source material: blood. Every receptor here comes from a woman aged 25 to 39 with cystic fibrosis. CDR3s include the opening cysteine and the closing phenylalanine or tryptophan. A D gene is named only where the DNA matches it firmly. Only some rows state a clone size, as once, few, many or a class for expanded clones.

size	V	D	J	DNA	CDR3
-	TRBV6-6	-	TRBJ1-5	TGTGCCAGCAGCCCCGGGCACCTCCTTAGCAATCAGCCCCAGCATTTT	CASSPGHLLSNQPQHF
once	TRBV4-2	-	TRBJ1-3	TGTGCCAGCAGCCGTAACAGGGAGGGGGGAAACACCATATATTTT	CASSRNREGGNTIYF
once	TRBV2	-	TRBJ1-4	TGTGCCAGCAGTGAAGGCAGGAGAGGTGAAAAACTGTTTTTT	CASSEGRRGEKLFF
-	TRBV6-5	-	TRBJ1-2	TGTGCCAGCAGTTACTCCGCAGGGGACTATGGCTACACCTTC	CASSYSAGDYGYTF
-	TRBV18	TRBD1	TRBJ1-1	TGTGCCAGCTCACCGACGACAGGGGACACTGAAGCTTTCTTT	CASSPTTGDTEAFF
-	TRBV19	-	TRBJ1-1	TGTGCCAGTAGTCCTGGTCCGGCGAACACTGAAGCTTTCTTT	CASSPGPANTEAFF
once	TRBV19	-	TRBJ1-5	TGTGCCAGTAGTATTAACCTGAATCAGCCCCAGCATTTT	CASSINLNQPQHF
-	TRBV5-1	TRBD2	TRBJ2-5	TGCGCCAGCAGCGATTCACTAGCGGAAGAGACCCAGTACTTC	CASSDSLAEETQYF
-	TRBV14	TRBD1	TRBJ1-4	TGTGCCAGCAGCCAAGATCGCATAACGAAAATCCGGGACAGAGATGAAAAACTGTTTTTT	CASSQDRITKIRDRDEKLFF
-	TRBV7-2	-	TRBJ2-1	TGTGCCAGCAGCTTAGATGTGGGGGCTCATAACAATGAGCAGTTCTTC	CASSLDVGAHNNEQFF
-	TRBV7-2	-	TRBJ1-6	TGTGCCAGCAGCATGAGACAAGTCAATTCACCCCTCCACTTT	CASSMRQVNSPLHF
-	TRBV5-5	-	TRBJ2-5	TGTGCCAGCAGCAAGGGGGGCGGGGTTACAGAGACCCAGTACTTC	CASSKGGGVTETQYF
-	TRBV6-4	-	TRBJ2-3	TGTGCCAGCAGTGACGGGGGGGCCACAGATACGCAGTATTTT	CASSDGGATDTQYF
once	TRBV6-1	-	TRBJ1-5	TGTGCCAGCAGTGGCCCCACAGCGGGTCAGCCCCAGCATTTT	CASSGPTAGQPQHF
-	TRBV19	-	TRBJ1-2	TGTGCCAGTGGCCCGGGGGGAAGAGGCTATGGCTACACCTTC	CASGPGGRGYGYTF
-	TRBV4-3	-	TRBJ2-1	TGCGCCAGCAGCCAAGAAAGGGGTAGCATCAGACCCTACAATGAGCAGTTCTTC	CASSQERGSIRPYNEQFF
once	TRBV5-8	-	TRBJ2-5	TGTGCCAGCAGCCGACAAGGGTTCGTAGAGACCCAGTACTTC	CASSRQGFVETQYF
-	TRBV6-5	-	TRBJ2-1	TGTGCCAGCAGTTACTCGAGGCGACAAGGCTATGAGCAGTTCTTC	CASSYSRRQGYEQFF
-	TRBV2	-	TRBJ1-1	TGTGCCAGCAGTTCACGTTGGGGAGGGACTGAAGCTTTCTTT	CASSSRWGGTEAFF
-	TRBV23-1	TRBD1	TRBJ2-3	TGCGCCAGCAGTCAATCGGGGCCCGGGGACAGGGAAACAGATACGCAGTATTTT	CASSQSGPGDRETDTQYF
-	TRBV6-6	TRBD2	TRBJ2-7	TGTGCCAGCAGGGGAGTAGCGGGGGGCCAAACCTACGAGCAGTACTTC	CASRGVAGGQTYEQYF
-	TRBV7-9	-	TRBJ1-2	TGTGCCAGCAGCATAATGGATGGCTACACCTTC	CASSIMDGYTF
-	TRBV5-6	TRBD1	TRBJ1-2	TGTGCCAGCAGCTTGGGGACAGGAGGAAGCTATGGCTACACCTTC	CASSLGTGGSYGYTF
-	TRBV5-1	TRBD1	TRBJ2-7	TGCGCCAGCAGCTTGTCCTATCACTTTTCAGGGGGCGACGAGCAGTACTTC	CASSLSYHFSGGDEQYF
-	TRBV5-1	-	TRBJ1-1	TGCGCCAGCAGCGCTGGGGGGGGATTTGATGAAGCTTTCTTT	CASSAGGGFDEAFF
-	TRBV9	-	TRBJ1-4	TGTGCCAGCAGCGTAGGAGTACAGCCTAATGAAAAACTGTTTTTT	CASSVGVQPNEKLFF
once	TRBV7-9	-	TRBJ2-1	TGTGCCAGCAGCCTAAACAGGGGAGGGGCTGAGCAGTTCTTC	CASSLNRGGAEQFF
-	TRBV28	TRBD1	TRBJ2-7	TGTGCCAGCAGTTGGGACAGGGGAAGATACGAGCAGTACTTC	CASSWDRGRYEQYF
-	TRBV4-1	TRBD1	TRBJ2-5	TGCGCCAGCAGCCAAATCGGACAGGGGCGGCGGGAGACCCAGTACTTC	CASSQIGQGRRETQYF
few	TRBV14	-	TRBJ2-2	TGTGCCAGCAGCCACCTTGAGGCGGTACCTTCCACCGGGGAGCTGTTTTTT	CASSHLEAVPSTGELFF
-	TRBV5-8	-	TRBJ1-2	TGTGCCAGCAGCGCGGACATGGACTATGGCTACACCTTC	CASSADMDYGYTF
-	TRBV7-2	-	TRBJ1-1	TGTGCCAGCAGCCCACTCCGGGTAATGAACACTGAAGCTTTCTTT	CASSPLRVMNTEAFF
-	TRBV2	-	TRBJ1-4	TGTGCCAGCAGTGAAGATGAGCGGGCAGGATTCTTTGAAAAACTGTTTTTT	CASSEDERAGFFEKLFF
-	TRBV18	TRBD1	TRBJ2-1	TGTGCCAGCTCACCCGGGACAGGGCTATACAATGAGCAGTTCTTC	CASSPGTGLYNEQFF
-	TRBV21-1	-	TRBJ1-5	TGTGCCAGCAGCCACTCCCTAGGGGCACGGCGCAATCAGCCCCAGCATTTT	CASSHSLGARRNQPQHF
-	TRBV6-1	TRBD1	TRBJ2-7	TGTGCCAGCAGTGAAATACAGGGGCCGTACTTC	CASSEIQGPYF
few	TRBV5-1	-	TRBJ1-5	TGCGCCAGCAGCTTGGATGGTAGTGGGGACCAGCCCCAGCATTTT	CASSLDGSGDQPQHF
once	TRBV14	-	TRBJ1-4	TGTGCCAGCAGCCAAATCCGGGGGCGAGGGGAAAAACTGTTTTTT	CASSQIRGRGEKLFF
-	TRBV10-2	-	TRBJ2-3	TGCGCCAGCAGCCTCCGGGACCCCAGGGATACGCAGTATTTT	CASSLRDPRDTQYF
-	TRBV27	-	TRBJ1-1	TGTGCCAGCAGCAGTTACTCGAACACTGAAGCTTTCTTT	CASSSYSNTEAFF
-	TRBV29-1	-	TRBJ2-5	TGCAGCGTTGTTGGGGGCTGGCCCGCAGAGACCCAGTACTTC	CSVVGGWPAETQYF
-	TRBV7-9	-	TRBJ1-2	TGTGCCAGCAGCGGCGGGACCGCCTGGTCGGACTATGGCTACACCTTC	CASSGGTAWSDYGYTF